This T cell receptor beta chain was sequenced for a study of T cells in Graves' hyperthyroidism and ophthalmopathy. If no ophthalmopathy progression occurred within 18 months, Graves' hyperthyroidism was stable. Patients between 18 and 65 years old had hyperthyroidism, newly diagnosed and lasting under 2 months. The PBMCs studied were ones that came from about 10 ml fresh peripheral blood. Amplification of TCR beta CDR3 regions was performed using RNA transcripts as template. TCR CDR3 underwent first-round RT-PCR with the HTBI primer set. Via MiXCR, TCRdb re-called the multiplex PCR reads, giving one row per CDR3 protein. This table has hundreds of thousands of distinct CDR3 sequences, roughly 37% appearing once. Sequencing was carried out using blood. This TCR was sampled from a man aged 18 to 30 with Graves' hyperthyroidism.

The CDR3 nucleotides read TGTGCCAGCAGTGAAGGGCGATCCCGCAGGGCCTATGGCTACACCTTC. Translating gives CASSEGRSRRAYGYTF. The chain uses TRBV6-5 and TRBJ1-2, with D possibly TRBD1 on 5 matching bases. CDR3 length equals 16 residues. Germline V gene lookup returns CDR1 MNHEY and CDR2 SVGAGI. Trimming removed 5 bases at V and 4 bases at J, with 20 bases between.